This T cell receptor (beta chain) emerged from a study of OX40 agonist ivuxolimab in advanced cancers. Study-wide results and limits: Researchers report that CD8+ T cells had, on average, more expanded clones than CD4+.

Profiled with immunoSEQ multiplex PCR; TCRdb holds only in-frame clones, not every one. This table has 63,000 or so clones, roughly nine tenths appearing once. As to this clone: The antigen is unknown.

With V trimmed by 5 bases and J by 6 bases, 6 bases remained unmatched. The CDR3 has 13 residues. Germline V gene lookup returns CDR1 SGHTA and CDR2 FQGTGA. The clonotype comes from an adult with an advanced solid tumor such as melanoma, head and neck, liver or kidney cancer. The source material was CD4+ or CD8+ T cells sorted from blood, sampled in a trial of the OX40 agonist ivuxolimab. The chain carries TRBV7-3 and TRBJ1-2, with 7 bases identical to TRBD1. The CDR3 sequence: CASSPQGGDGYTF. The CDR3 region has the DNA TGTGCCAGCAGCCCCCAGGGGGGGGATGGCTACACCTTC.